The T cell receptor beta chain described here comes from a study of cytomegalovirus exposure and HLA in healthy donors (dated by TCRdb to 2017 to 2019). About the investigation overall: In an earlier analysis of roughly 500 of the donors, around 290 Gb of sequence data and 120 million or so unique TCR beta sequences from about 190 million T cells were reported. Approximately 310 gigabases of sequencing data and approximately 91 million unique TCR sequences made up an early release that covered 500 to 700 HLA-typed donors. Among the roughly 380 genotyped donors, under 90% belonged to the genetic ancestry cluster associated with self-reported Caucasian donors. The study aimed to test whether signatures of past pathogen exposure could be identified by cataloging public T cell receptors. Using immunosequencing, the study profiled T cell repertoires from 666 subjects and related those repertoires to cytomegalovirus serostatus. In addition to the first cohort of roughly 670 subjects, a separate validation cohort of under 150 different subjects was used. To predict cytomegalovirus infection status, the study brought together high-throughput TCR immunosequencing, statistical association of individual TCRs with disease status, and machine learning. To study patterns of TCR occurrence, a later analysis re-analyzed previously published TCR beta repertoires from 550 to 800 donors and added high-resolution HLA genotyping. In the later analysis, no new phenotypic data were used to find candidate immune exposures; instead, reliance was placed on TCR beta sequences and their occurrence across donors. To decide whether each TCR beta V gene segment behaved as functional or pseudogenic, an earlier analysis of 587 of the donors relied on high-throughput TCR beta sequencing. Donor age, sex, ethnicity and CMV serostatus were compiled together with the repertoire data. A later genetic analysis took genome-wide SNP genotypes for about 65% of the roughly 670 donors and used that subset as a discovery cohort. All discovery cohort repertoires had been generated on a single sequencing platform. Class I and class II HLA loci were covered by the typing at four-digit resolution. Typing coverage varied by locus: about 620-630 donors for A, B, C, DRB1 and DQB1; roughly 500 for DQA1; about 600 for DPA1; 450 to 480 for DPB1. A few DR-DQ haplotypes were treated as single units for association and clustering because of strong linkage in the cohort. On average, around 230,000 unique TCR beta nucleotide sequences were sequenced per donor among about 400 genotyped donors of the cohort, with roughly a sixth of those sequences being non-productive. Beyond this particular receptor, the publication reports: In both the original and validation cohorts, the classifier was reported to diagnose cytomegalovirus status with high specificity and sensitivity. In a later genetic analysis, fewer N-insertions in productive TCRs were reported among donors in an Asian-associated ancestry cluster than the approximately 670-donor mean. In a later analysis, HLA-associated TCR beta chains were found to be more clonally expanded and to have lower generation probabilities than equally common non-associated chains. Across donors, most TCR sequences were observed very rarely, whereas some public TCRs were present in many individuals. In a later genetic analysis, a missense DCLRE1C variant was associated with V-gene and J-gene trimming of TCR beta chains, and the association was replicated in an independent cohort. The only immune exposure information available for the cohort was CMV serostatus. The earlier analysis of some 560 of the donors excluded seventeen rarely observed V segments, including chromosome 9 orphons, because counts were too low. In this cohort, only TCR beta chains were sequenced, and detectable features were limited by the absence of alpha or paired-chain data. A total of 150 to 200 TCR beta chains were listed by the study as associated with cytomegalovirus. A further reported finding was that TCR beta sequences accurately predicted the HLA-A and HLA-B alleles for most subjects in the first cohort. The authors suggested that the approach could potentially be extended to other disease states and immunological phenotypes. At a false discovery rate of 0.05, a later analysis linked about 17,000 TCR beta sequences to specific HLA alleles. In vitro tests confirmed that three of the cytomegalovirus-associated TCR beta chains recognize cytomegalovirus antigens. HLA typing was unavailable for some donors at each locus, so association tests used only the typed subset. According to a later analysis, most CMV-associated TCR beta chains appeared to be HLA-restricted, and the HLA associations seemed to be driven largely by CMV exposure. In a later analysis, the rate of TCR association differed among HLA loci, with DRB1 alleles having the most associated TCRs and HLA-C alleles having the fewest. Because the 87-base-pair reads could not distinguish some IMGT-functional V segments, including TRBV6-2 and TRBV6-3, those segments were excluded. A later analysis reported that several top co-occurrence clusters appeared linked to parvovirus B19, influenza, CMV and Epstein-Barr virus. The presence/absence analyses assumed that sequencing depth was roughly uniform across donors, and that assumption may not be true. Linkage disequilibrium might explain the correlated functional status among segregating V segments, but an unknown experimental factor could not be ruled out. A cluster of highly shared sequence variants was judged likely to represent a technical artifact of the sequencing pipeline. When HLA alleles, especially DR and DQ, strongly co-occurred, TCR associations were difficult to assign to individual alleles. Broadly in line with IMGT annotations, most TCR beta V segments showed up in productive rearrangements about 87% or about 30% of the time in an earlier analysis of a few hundred of the donors.

To note about this clone: Its antigen is currently not known. A junction end diverges from the germline sequence, so it may reflect a read error. Different DNA sequences within this sample yield the same CDR3.

The germline V gene supplies CDR1 SGHRS and CDR2 YFSETQ. The CDR3 holds 16 amino acids from the cysteine to the phenylalanine. Just the 48-base CDR3 DNA is kept, in frame starting at base 1. The cohort comprised hundreds of healthy bone marrow donors. All cohort members were sampled while nominally healthy, although unrecorded immune exposures were likely present. The donor tested CMV seronegative and was one of the 352 seronegative cohort members. A peripheral blood sample was provided by each donor, and peripheral blood mononuclear cells were used for TCR beta sequencing. The Qiagen DNeasy Blood Extraction Kit was used to extract genomic DNA from the blood cell samples. Library construction relied on the immunoSEQ multiplex PCR assay. A mixture of 60 forward primers for TCR Vbeta segments and 13 reverse primers for TCR Jbeta segments was used in the multiplex PCR. A multiplex PCR assay on genomic DNA amplified the CDR3 region of rearranged TCR beta genes. On the Illumina HiSeq System, the amplified TCR beta libraries were sequenced as 87-base-pair reads. The authors' analysis ran thus. Across the 670 or so repertoires, a later analysis counted roughly 84 million unique TCR beta chains, about 10 million of which were shared by at least two donors. A nearest-neighbor algorithm error-corrected the raw reads and collapsed the reads into unique sequences, merging closely related sequences to remove PCR and sequencing errors. V, D and J gene segments were assigned by aligning CDR3 sequences to IMGT reference sequences. For a sequence to be retained, a match of at least six nucleotides to both a V gene segment and a J gene segment was required. Rearrangements were classified as productive when the CDR3 lacked stop codons and remained in frame with V and J, and all other rearrangements were classified as non-productive. Following IMGT convention, CDR3 was defined as the stretch from the second conserved V-encoded cysteine to the conserved J-encoded phenylalanine. The earlier analysis of 450 to 750 of the donors excluded any sequence lacking an unambiguous match to a single V gene segment. In an earlier analysis of several hundred of the donors, V segments were called functional above 56.7% productive rearrangements and were called segregating when the between-donor standard deviation exceeded 5%. A statistical classification framework was built for diagnosing cytomegalovirus status from the catalog of TCR beta chain sequences. In a later analysis, V and J genes were assigned by comparing TCR nucleotide sequences against IMGT/GENE-DB human TR gene sequences. A later analysis assigned CDR3 sequences and most-parsimonious VDJ recombination scenarios with the TCRdist pipeline. In a later analysis, every TCR beta chain was defined by the combination of its CDR3 amino acid sequence and its V-gene family, and reads without a unique V-gene family were dropped. To address suspected cross-contamination and a sequencing artifact, a later analysis removed 592 highly shared, low-generation-probability nucleotide sequences. In a later analysis, a clonal expansion index for each public chain was calculated from normalized within-repertoire ranks of inferred template counts. Generation probabilities in a later analysis came from a VDJ recombination model fitted to out-of-frame rearrangements, and those results were checked against IGoR. In a later analysis, hypergeometric tests were used to score TCR-TCR, TCR-HLA and TCR-CMV co-occurrence, with a repertoire-size bias correction applied to TCR pairs. A later analysis estimated false discovery rates by permuting HLA or CMV assignments 20 times. A later analysis grouped co-occurring TCRs with DBSCAN, adding TCRdist sequence similarity when clustering within HLA-allele-positive subsets. For co-occurrence clustering, repertoires with fewer than 30,000 or more than 120,000 public chains were excluded, along with several repertoires with anomalous nucleotide sharing. Drawn from immuneACCESS, this table holds only the in-frame rearrangements with V and J called that TCRdb kept. Clones are partly lost; checked studies trace under half to an unresolved V gene and leave the rest unexplained. The V and J calls and clone size are taken from that table; D and trimming were inferred from the DNA. The sample includes 150,000 to 200,000 clones, with around four fifths observed a single time. Roughly 1.1% of the sample lies in the top ten.

The chain is encoded by TRBV5-1 joined to TRBJ1-3; matching of 6 bases hints at TRBD1 as the D gene. Source material: PBMCs. This sequence originates from a woman between 40 and 50 years old in good health and CMV-seronegative. The CDR3 in this case is CASSPRTDDTGNTIYF. The DNA is as follows: TGCGCCAGCAGCCCCCGGACAGACGATACTGGAAATACCATATATTTT.